These T cell receptor beta chains were read from a single sample in a study of identical twins. TCRdb ran MiXCR on the 5' RACE reads and lists one entry per CDR3 protein. The sample shows about 520,000 distinct CDR3 sequences, approximately 22% of them seen only once. These records were also assigned to another study, of T cells expressing NK-cell markers.

Sequencing input: CD4+ T cells sorted from blood. Source of these receptors: a woman between 18 and 30 years old in good health. Both conserved end residues are part of each CDR3. The D gene is left open where the match is weak. The size of a clone is reported for some rows only, either as once, few or many, or as a class for expanded clones.

J	size	V	D	DNA	CDR3
TRBJ2-1	few	TRBV9	TRBD1	TGTGCCAGCAGTCGTAGGAAGGGGGCCGCCTACAATGAGCAGTTCTTC	CASSRRKGAAYNEQFF
TRBJ1-4	-	TRBV5-1	-	TGCGCCAGCAGCTTGTCTCCCTCCGGTAATGAAAAACTGTTTTTT	CASSLSPSGNEKLFF
TRBJ2-5	few	TRBV5-1	-	TGCGCCAGCAGCTCCCGATGGGGGGACCAAGAGACCCAGTACTTC	CASSSRWGDQETQYF
TRBJ1-6	-	TRBV20-1	-	TGCAGTGCCCCTTTGGATGGGAATTCACCCCTCCACTTT	CSAPLDGNSPLHF
TRBJ2-5	-	TRBV29-1	-	TGCAGCGTTGAGGAGACAGCGTTGGGGGAGACCCAGTACTTC	CSVEETALGETQYF
TRBJ2-7	-	TRBV20-1	TRBD2	TGCAGTGCTCACGGGAGGGCTGCCTACGAGCAGTACTTC	CSAHGRAAYEQYF
TRBJ2-2	-	TRBV6-5	TRBD1	TGTGCCAGCAGTTACCGACCCCCGGGACAGGGTTACACCGGGGAGCTGTTTTTT	CASSYRPPGQGYTGELFF
TRBJ2-1	-	TRBV6-2/TRBV6-3	TRBD2	TGTGCCAGCAGTTGGACTAGCGGCCAGTACAATGAGCAGTTCTTC	CASSWTSGQYNEQFF
TRBJ2-3	few	TRBV5-1	-	TGCGCCAGCAGCTCATCCTTACAGGGAAATACGCAGTATTTT	CASSSSLQGNTQYF
TRBJ1-6	-	TRBV28	-	TGTGCCAGCAGTACAGGGTATAATTCACCCCTCCACTTT	CASSTGYNSPLHF
TRBJ1-6	few	TRBV15	-	TGTGCCACCAGCAGAGTCGGCTCCCGGTCACCCCTCCACTTT	CATSRVGSRSPLHF
TRBJ2-5	-	TRBV20-1	-	TGCAGTGCTAGCGGGAGTGAGACCCAGTACTTC	CSASGSETQYF
TRBJ2-3	many	TRBV7-2	TRBD2	TGTGCCAGCAGCTTGACTAGCGGGAGCGGTATAAATACGCAGTATTTT	CASSLTSGSGINTQYF
TRBJ1-1	few	TRBV12-3/TRBV12-4	-	TGTGCCAGCAGCATCCTCACTAACACTGAAGCTTTCTTT	CASSILTNTEAFF
TRBJ2-3	few	TRBV14	-	TGTGCCAGCAGCCAGCCGGACATTTCGGGCACAGATACGCAGTATTTT	CASSQPDISGTDTQYF
TRBJ1-1	few	TRBV11-3	-	TGTGCCAGCAGCTTAGGTGAAGGGGAAGCTTTCTTT	CASSLGEGEAFF
TRBJ2-7	many	TRBV6-5	TRBD2	TGTGCCAGCAGTTACTCCGGGGGGAGTTCCTACGAGCAGTACTTC	CASSYSGGSSYEQYF
TRBJ2-1	few	TRBV11-2	TRBD2	TGTGCCAGCAGCTCTACTAGCGGGTCCCACAATGAGCAGTTCTTC	CASSSTSGSHNEQFF